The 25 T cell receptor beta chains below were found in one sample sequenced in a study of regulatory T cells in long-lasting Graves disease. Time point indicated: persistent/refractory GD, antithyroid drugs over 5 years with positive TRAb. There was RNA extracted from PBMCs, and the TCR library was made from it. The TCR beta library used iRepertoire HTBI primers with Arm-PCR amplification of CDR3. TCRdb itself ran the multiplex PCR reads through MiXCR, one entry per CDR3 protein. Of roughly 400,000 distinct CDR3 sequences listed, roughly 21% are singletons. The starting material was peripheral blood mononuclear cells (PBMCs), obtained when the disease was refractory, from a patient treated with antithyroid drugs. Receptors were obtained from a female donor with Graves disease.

The CDR3, as DNA: TGCAGTGCTAGTAATAGCGGGAGTAGTGTCGGGGAGCTGTTTTTT. It codes for CSASNSGSSVGELFF. The rearrangement joins TRBV20-1 to TRBJ2-2, with TRBD2 matching over 9 bases. The CDR3 covers 15 residues. Per the germline V gene, CDR1 is DFQATT and CDR2 is SNEGSKA (reference sequence). V shed 3 bases, J shed 7 bases, and the junction held 9 bases outside the gene matches.

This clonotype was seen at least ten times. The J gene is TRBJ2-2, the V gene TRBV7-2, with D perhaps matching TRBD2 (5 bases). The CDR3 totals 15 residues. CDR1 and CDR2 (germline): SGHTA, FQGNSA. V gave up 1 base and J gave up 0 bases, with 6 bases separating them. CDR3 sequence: CASSLVLANTGELFF. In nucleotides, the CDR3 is TGTGCCAGCAGCTTAGTACTAGCGAACACCGGGGAGCTGTTTTTT.

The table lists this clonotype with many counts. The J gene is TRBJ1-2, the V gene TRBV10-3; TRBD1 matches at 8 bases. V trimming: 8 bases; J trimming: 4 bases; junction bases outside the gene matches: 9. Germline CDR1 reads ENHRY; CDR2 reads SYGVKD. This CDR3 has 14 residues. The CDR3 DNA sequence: TGTGCCATCGGTGGACAGGGACGGGCCTATGGCTACACCTTC. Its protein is CAIGGQGRAYGYTF.

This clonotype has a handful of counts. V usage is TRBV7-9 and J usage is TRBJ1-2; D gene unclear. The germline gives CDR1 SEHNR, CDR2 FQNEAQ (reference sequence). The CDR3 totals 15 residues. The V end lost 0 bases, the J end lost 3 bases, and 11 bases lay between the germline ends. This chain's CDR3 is CASSLASQIHYGYTF. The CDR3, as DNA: TGTGCCAGCAGCTTAGCGAGTCAGATACACTATGGCTACACCTTC.

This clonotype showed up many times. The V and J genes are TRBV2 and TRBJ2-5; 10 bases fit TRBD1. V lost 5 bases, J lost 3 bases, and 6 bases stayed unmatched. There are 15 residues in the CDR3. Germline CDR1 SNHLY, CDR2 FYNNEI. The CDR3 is CASSSPGQGKETQYF. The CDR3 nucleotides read TGTGCCAGCAGTTCCCCGGGACAGGGGAAAGAGACCCAGTACTTC.

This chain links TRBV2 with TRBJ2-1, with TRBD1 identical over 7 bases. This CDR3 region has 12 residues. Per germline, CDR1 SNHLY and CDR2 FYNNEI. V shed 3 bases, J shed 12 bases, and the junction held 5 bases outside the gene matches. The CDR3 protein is CASSDAGDRQFF. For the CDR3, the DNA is TGTGCCAGCAGTGACGCAGGGGACAGGCAGTTCTTC. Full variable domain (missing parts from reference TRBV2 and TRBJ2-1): EPEVTQTPSHQVTQMGQEVILRCVPISNHLYFYWYRQILGQKVEFLVSFYNNEISEKSEIFDDQFSVERPDGSNFTLKIRSTKLEDSAMYFCASSDAGDRQFFGPGTRLTVL.

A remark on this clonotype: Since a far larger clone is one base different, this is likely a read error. CDR3 coding DNA: TGTGCCAGCAGTGACAGTGTGTGGGGGGGTACTGAAGCTTTCTTT. Translating it yields CASSDSVWGGTEAFF. The chain links TRBV6-2 or TRBV6-3 to TRBJ1-1, with D perhaps matching TRBD1 (5 bases). CDR1 MNHEY and CDR2 SVGEGT come from the germline V gene. This CDR3 spans 15 amino acids. V was trimmed by 5 bases and J by 5 bases, leaving 18 bases between them.

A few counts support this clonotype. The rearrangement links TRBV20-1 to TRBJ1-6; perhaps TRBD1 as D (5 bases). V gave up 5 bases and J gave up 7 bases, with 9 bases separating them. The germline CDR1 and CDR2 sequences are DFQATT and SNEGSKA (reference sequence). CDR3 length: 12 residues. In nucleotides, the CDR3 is TGCAGTGCTCGGGGGGTAAATTCACCCCTCCACTTT. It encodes CSARGVNSPLHF.

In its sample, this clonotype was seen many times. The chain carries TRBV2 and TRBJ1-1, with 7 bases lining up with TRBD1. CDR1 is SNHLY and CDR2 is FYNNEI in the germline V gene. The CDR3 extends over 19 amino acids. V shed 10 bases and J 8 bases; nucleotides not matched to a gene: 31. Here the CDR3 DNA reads TGTGCCATCGTCGGTAGGAACGTGACAGGGCCTCCGGAGGGGGTCGAAGCTTTCTTT. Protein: CAIVGRNVTGPPEGVEAFF.

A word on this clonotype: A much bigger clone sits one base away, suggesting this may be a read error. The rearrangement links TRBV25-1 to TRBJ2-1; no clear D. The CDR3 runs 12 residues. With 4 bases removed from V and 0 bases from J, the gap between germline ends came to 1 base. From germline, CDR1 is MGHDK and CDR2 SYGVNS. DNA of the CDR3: TGTGCCAGCAGTGCCTCCTACAATGAGCAGTTCTTC. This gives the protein CASSASYNEQFF.

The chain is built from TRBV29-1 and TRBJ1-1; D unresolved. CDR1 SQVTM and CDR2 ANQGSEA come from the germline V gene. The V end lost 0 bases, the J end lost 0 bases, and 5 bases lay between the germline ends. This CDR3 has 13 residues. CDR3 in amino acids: CSVEDTMNTEAFF. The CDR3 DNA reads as TGCAGCGTTGAAGACACCATGAACACTGAAGCTTTCTTT.

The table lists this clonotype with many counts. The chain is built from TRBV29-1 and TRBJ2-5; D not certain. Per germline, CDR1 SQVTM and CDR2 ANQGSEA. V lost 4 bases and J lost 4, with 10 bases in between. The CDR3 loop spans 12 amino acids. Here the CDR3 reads CSVAPTLETQYF. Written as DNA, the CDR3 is TGCAGCGTTGCCCCCACGCTAGAGACCCAGTACTTC.

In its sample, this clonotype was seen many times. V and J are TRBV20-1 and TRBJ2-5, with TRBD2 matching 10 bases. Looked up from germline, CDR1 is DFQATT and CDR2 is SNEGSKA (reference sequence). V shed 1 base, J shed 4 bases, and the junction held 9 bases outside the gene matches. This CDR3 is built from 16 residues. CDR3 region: CSARVISGRPVETQYF. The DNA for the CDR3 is TGCAGTGCTAGAGTTATTAGCGGGAGGCCTGTAGAGACCCAGTACTTC.

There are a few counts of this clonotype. The CDR3 loop reads CASSQENSGGEQYF. CDR3 nucleotides: TGTGCCAGCAGCCAAGAGAATAGCGGGGGCGAGCAGTACTTC. This chain uses TRBV3-1 with TRBJ2-7; 9 nucleotides agree with TRBD2. With V trimmed by 0 bases and J by 6 bases, 3 bases remained unmatched. The length of the CDR3 is 14 residues. Germline V gene lookup returns CDR1 LGHDT and CDR2 YNNKEL (reference sequence).

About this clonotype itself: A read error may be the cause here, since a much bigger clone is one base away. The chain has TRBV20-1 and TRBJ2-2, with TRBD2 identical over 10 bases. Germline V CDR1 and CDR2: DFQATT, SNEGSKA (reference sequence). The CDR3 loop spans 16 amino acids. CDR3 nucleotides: TGCAGTGCTAGAGTACTAGCGGGGATCGGCACCGGGAAGCTGTTTTTT. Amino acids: CSARVLAGIGTGKLFF.

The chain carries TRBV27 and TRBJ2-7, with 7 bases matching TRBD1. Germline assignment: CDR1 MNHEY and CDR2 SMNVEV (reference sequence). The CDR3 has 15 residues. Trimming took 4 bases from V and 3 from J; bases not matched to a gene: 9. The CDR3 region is CASSSCVTGIYEQYF. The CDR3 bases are TGTGCCAGCAGTTCCTGCGTGACAGGGATCTACGAGCAGTACTTC.

The CDR3 region is CASSVEGTSLTGELFF. CDR3 nucleotides: TGTGCCAGCAGCGTAGAGGGGACTTCCCTCACCGGGGAGCTGTTTTTT. The chain combines TRBV9 with TRBJ2-2; D perhaps matches TRBD2 (6 bases). V dropped 0 bases and J dropped 4 bases, with 13 bases sitting between them. CDR1 is SGDLS and CDR2 is YYNGEE in the germline V gene. This CDR3 comprises 16 residues.

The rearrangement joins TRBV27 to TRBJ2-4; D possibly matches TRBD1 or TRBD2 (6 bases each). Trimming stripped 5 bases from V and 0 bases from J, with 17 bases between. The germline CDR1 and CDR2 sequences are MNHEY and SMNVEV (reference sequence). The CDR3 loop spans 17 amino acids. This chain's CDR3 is CASSTTGKGGAKNIQYF. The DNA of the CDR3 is TGTGCCAGCAGTACAACAGGGAAGGGGGGAGCCAAAAACATTCAGTACTTC.

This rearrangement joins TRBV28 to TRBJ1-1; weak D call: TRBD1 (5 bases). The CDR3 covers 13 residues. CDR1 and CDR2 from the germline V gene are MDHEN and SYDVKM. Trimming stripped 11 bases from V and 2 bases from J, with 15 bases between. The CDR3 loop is CAGGGDRNTEAFF. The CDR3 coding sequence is TGTGCCGGCGGAGGGGATAGAAACACTGAAGCTTTCTTT.

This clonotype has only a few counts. The CDR3 reads CASSVAPSGTYEQYF. DNA for the CDR3: TGTGCCAGCAGCGTAGCGCCTAGCGGGACCTACGAGCAGTACTTC. The chain has TRBV9 and TRBJ2-7; TRBD2 matches 9 bases. The CDR3 runs to 15 residues. Germline V gives CDR1 SGDLS, CDR2 YYNGEE. V shed 0 bases, J shed 2 bases, and the junction held 3 bases outside the gene matches.

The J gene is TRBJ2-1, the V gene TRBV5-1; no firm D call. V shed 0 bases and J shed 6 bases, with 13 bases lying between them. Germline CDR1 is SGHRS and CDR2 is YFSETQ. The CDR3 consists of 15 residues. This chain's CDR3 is CASSLAVRPINEQFF. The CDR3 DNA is TGCGCCAGCAGCTTGGCGGTGCGGCCGATCAATGAGCAGTTCTTC.

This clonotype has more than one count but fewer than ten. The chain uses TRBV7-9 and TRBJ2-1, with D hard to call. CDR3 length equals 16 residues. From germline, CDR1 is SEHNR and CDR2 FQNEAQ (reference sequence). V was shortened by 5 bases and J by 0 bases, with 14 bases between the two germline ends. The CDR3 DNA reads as TGTGCCAGCAGCGCCATCGACTTAAGCTCCTACAATGAGCAGTTCTTC. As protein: CASSAIDLSSYNEQFF. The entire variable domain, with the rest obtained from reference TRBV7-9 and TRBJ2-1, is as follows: DTGVSQNPRHKITKRGQNVTFRCDPISEHNRLYWYRQTLGQGPEFLTYFQNEAQLEKSRLLSDRFSAERPKGSFSTLEIQRTEQGDSAMYLCASSAIDLSSYNEQFFGPGTRLTVL.

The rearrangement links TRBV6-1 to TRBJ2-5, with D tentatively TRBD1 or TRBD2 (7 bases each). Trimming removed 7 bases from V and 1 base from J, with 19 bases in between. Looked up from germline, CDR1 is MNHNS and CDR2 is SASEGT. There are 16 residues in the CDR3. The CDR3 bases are TGTGCCAGCACTACCGCCCCAGGGGGGGGCCAAGAGACCCAGTACTTC. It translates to CASTTAPGGGQETQYF.

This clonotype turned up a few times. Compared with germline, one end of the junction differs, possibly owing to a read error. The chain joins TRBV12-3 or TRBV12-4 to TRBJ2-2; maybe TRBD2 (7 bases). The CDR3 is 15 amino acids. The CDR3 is CATRGGGTNAGELFF. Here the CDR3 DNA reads TGTGCCACCCGGGGAGGGGGAACGAACGCCGGGGAGCTGTTTTTT.

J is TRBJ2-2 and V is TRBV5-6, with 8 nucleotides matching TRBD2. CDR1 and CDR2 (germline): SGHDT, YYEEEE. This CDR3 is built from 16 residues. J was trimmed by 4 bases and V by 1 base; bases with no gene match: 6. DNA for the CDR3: TGTGCCAGCAGCTTGTACACGGGAGGGCCCACCGGGGAGCTGTTTTTT. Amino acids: CASSLYTGGPTGELFF. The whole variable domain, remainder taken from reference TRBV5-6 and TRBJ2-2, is DAGVTQSPTHLIKTRGQQVTLRCSPKSGHDTVSWYQQALGQGPQFIFQYYEEEERQRGNFPDRFSGHQFPNYSSELNVNALLLGDSALYLCASSLYTGGPTGELFFGEGSRLTVL.